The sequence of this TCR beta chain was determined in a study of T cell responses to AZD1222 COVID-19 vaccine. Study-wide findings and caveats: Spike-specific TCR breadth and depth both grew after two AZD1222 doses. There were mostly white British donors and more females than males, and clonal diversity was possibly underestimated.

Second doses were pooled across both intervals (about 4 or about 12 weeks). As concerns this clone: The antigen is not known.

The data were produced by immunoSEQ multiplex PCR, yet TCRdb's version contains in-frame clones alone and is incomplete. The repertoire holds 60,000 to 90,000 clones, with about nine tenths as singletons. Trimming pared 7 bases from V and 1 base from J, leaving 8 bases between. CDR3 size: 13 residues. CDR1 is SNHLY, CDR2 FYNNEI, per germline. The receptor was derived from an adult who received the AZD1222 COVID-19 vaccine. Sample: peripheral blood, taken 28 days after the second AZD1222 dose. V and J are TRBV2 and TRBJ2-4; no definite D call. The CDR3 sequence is CASKAGAKNIQYF. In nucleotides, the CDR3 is TGTGCCAGCAAGGCAGGCGCCAAAAACATTCAGTACTTC.